This TCR beta chain is from a study of PD-1 blockade in classical Hodgkin lymphoma. This CDR3 region has 14 residues. V lost 9 bases to trimming and J lost 2 bases, with 15 bases between them. Germline V gives CDR1 MNHNY, CDR2 SVGAGI (reference sequence). Exposure to brentuximab vedotin varied, and each patient had relapsed following autologous stem cell transplantation. Data came from immunoSEQ multiplex PCR; TCRdb stores just in-frame clones and leaves some out. The sample records under 65,000 clones, roughly nine tenths being singletons. Study-level findings and limits: Although disease activity or prior therapy may be involved, causes of the repertoire differences remain undefined. A reduction in baseline TCR diversity was reportedly seen in newly diagnosed patients relative to healthy donors.

On this clone: What it recognizes is unknown.

The chain uses TRBV6-6 and TRBJ2-3, with D hard to call. The source is a human donor with classical Hodgkin lymphoma. The sequences come from peripheral blood mononuclear cells (PBMCs), collected at baseline. The CDR3 is CASQSVFLTDTQYF. In DNA form, the CDR3 reads TGTGCCAGTCAGAGCGTTTTTCTCACAGATACGCAGTATTTT.